A single sample is the source of the 8 T cell receptor beta chains below, sequenced in a study of T cells in women clearing cervical HPV infection. Libraries were prepared by immunoSEQ multiplex PCR; TCRdb keeps only in-frame clonotypes and omits some of them. Its table records some 41,000 clones. What was sequenced was blood buffy coat. These TCRs come from a woman aged 18 to 75 with a cervical HPV16 infection that either progressed to CIN3+ or cleared (not recorded which).

A word on this clone: The observed sequence ends 3 residues before the CDR3 terminus, with the missing tail filled in from the germline J gene. The chain employs TRBV28 and TRBJ2-6; 11 positions match TRBD2. Per the germline V gene, CDR1 is MDHEN and CDR2 is SYDVKM. J lost 1 base, V lost 8 bases, and 7 bases had no gene match. The CDR3 sequence is 17 residues long. The CDR3 sequence: CASLRLAGRSGANVLTF. The part of the CDR3 DNA that was read is TGTGCCAGCCTCCGACTAGCGGGGAGATCTGGGGCCAACGTC. Variable domain in full (rest from reference TRBV28 and TRBJ2-6): DVKVTQSSRYLVKRTGEKVFLECVQDMDHENMFWYRQDPGLGLRLIYFSYDVKMKEKGDIPEGYSVSREKKERFSLILESASTNQTSMYLCASLRLAGRSGANVLTFGAGSRLTVL.

Notes on this clone: The observed sequence ends 3 residues before the CDR3 terminus, with the missing tail filled in from the germline J gene. V gene TRBV10-3 combines with J gene TRBJ2-7; 7 nucleotides match TRBD1. Trimming took 6 bases from V and 3 from J; bases not matched to a gene: 8. In germline, CDR1 is ENHRY, CDR2 SYGVKD. This CDR3 is built from 14 residues. This CDR3 is CAISPGQALYEQYF. The CDR3 bases that were read are TGTGCCATCAGCCCCGGACAGGCGCTCTACGAG.

The sequenced part of the CDR3 DNA is TGTGCCTGGAGTGTACGGGGGGTGGGTACG. This gives the protein CAWSVRGVGT. The full CDR3 sequence reads CAWSVRGVGTQYF. The gene calls are TRBV30 and TRBJ2-3; 7 bases match TRBD2. Sequencing ends 3 residues short of the CDR3 end; the germline J gene provides the rest. Germline CDR1 and CDR2: GTSNPN and SVGIG (reference sequence). V lost 0 bases to trimming and J lost 8 bases; unmatched junction nucleotides: 5. This CDR3 is built from 13 residues.

As for this clone: Read data end 3 residues before the CDR3 end; the end is taken from the germline J gene. The chain links TRBV2 to TRBJ2-5, with 10 bases matching TRBD1. The CDR3 has 14 residues. Trimming at V came to 5 bases and at J to 3 bases, leaving 3 bases not matched to a gene. Germline CDR1 and CDR2: SNHLY and FYNNEI. The sequenced CDR3 bases are TGTGCCAGCAGTTCCGGGACAGGGGAAGAGACC. It translates to CASSSGTGEET. The entire CDR3 sequence reads CASSSGTGEETQYF.

As concerns this clone: The read finishes 3 residues shy of the CDR3 end, and the germline J gene is used to complete it. The rearrangement joins TRBV19 to TRBJ1-4; tentative D call: TRBD1 (5 bases). The CDR3 consists of 13 residues. Trimming stripped 9 bases from V and 3 bases from J, with 11 bases between. The germline V gene encodes CDR1 LNHDA and CDR2 SQIVND (reference sequence). Here the CDR3 reads CASLGQANEKLFF. CDR3 bases read: TGTGCCAGCTTAGGACAAGCTAATGAAAAA.

Points on this clone: The CDR3 is cut off 3 residues early in the read; its end comes from the germline J gene. This chain joins TRBV2 and TRBJ2-7; D call uncertain. The CDR3 is 13 residues long. Germline CDR1 is SNHLY and CDR2 is FYNNEI. V lost 3 bases to trimming and J lost 1 base, with 7 bases between them. The CDR3 bases that were read are TGTGCCAGCAGTGAGGGCAAGTCCTACGAG. It codes for CASSEGKSYE. The CDR3 in its entirety is CASSEGKSYEQYF.

About this clone: The observed sequence ends 3 residues before the CDR3 terminus, with the missing tail filled in from the germline J gene. The chain joins TRBV30 to TRBJ1-5; 12 nucleotides agree with TRBD1. The germline gives CDR1 GTSNPN, CDR2 SVGIG (reference sequence). J was trimmed by 6 bases and V by 7 bases; bases with no gene match: 4. The CDR3 is 13 amino acids. The DNA read from the CDR3 is TGTGCCTTCGGGACAGGGGGCATTCAGCCC. Protein sequence: CAFGTGGIQP. In full, the CDR3 is CAFGTGGIQPQHF.

Concerning this clone: The CDR3 end lies 3 residues beyond the end of the read and is filled in from the germline J gene. This chain uses TRBV19 with TRBJ2-1, with 10 bases aligning to TRBD2. Germline loops: CDR1 LNHDA, CDR2 SQIVND (reference sequence). The V segment lost 4 bases and the J segment 6 bases; nucleotides outside the gene matches: 6. This CDR3 region has 15 residues. The CDR3 DNA, read in part, is TGTGCCAGTAGTACGGGGGGGACTAGCGTCAATGAG. Amino acids: CASSTGGTSVNE. The complete CDR3 reads CASSTGGTSVNEQFF.